This T cell receptor beta chain was recorded in a study of response to subunit inactivated influenza vaccine. Study conclusions and caveats: Each seasonal flu vaccination may recruit only limited new T cells, authors suggested.

Per the germline V gene, CDR1 is SGHTA and CDR2 is FQGNSA. This CDR3 has 15 residues. V lost 5 bases, J lost 6 bases, and 17 bases lay in between. This clonotype was observed at least ten times. What it recognizes is unknown. TCRdb fed the RT-PCR reads into MiXCR, producing one record per CDR3 protein. The sample shows about half a million distinct CDR3 sequences, 9.5% to 13% of them seen only once. The sequenced sample was PBMCs from blood, obtained about 40 days after vaccination. This sequence originates from a man aged 45-65 years who received an inactivated influenza vaccine. The chain combines TRBV7-2 with TRBJ2-4; D might be TRBD1 (6 bases). For the CDR3, the DNA is TGTGCCAGCAGCGTACGACGGGACATGGGAAACATTCAGTACTTC. Translation: CASSVRRDMGNIQYF.